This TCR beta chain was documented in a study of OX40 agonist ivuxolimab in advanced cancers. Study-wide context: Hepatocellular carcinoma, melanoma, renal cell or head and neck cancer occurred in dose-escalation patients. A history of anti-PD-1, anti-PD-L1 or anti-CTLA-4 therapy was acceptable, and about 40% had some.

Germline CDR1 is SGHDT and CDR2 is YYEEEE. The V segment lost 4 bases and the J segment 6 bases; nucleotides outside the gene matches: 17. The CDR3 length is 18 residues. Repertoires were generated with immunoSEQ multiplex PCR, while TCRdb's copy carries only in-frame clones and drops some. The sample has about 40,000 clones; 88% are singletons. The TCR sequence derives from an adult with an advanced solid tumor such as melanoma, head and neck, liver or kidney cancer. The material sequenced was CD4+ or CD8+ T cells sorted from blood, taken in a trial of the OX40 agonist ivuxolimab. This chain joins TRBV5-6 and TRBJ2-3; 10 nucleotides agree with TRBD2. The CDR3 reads CASSVAGSSGRAWDTQYF. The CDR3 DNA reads TGTGCCAGCAGCGTGGCGGGTTCCAGCGGGAGGGCCTGGGATACGCAGTATTTT.